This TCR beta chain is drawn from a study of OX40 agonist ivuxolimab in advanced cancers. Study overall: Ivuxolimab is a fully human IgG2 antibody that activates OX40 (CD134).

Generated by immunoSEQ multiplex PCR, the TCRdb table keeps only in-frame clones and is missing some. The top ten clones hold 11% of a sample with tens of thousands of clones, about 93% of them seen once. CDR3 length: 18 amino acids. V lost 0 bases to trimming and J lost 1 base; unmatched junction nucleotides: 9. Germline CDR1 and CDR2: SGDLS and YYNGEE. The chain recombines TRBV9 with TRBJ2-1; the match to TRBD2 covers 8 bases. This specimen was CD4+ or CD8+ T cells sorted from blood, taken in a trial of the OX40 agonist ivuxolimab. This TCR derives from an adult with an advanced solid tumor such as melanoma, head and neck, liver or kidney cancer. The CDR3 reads CASSVGGWREDSYNEQFF. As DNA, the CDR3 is TGTGCCAGCAGCGTAGGCGGGTGGCGGGAGGATTCCTACAATGAGCAGTTCTTC. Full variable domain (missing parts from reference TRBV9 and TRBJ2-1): DSGVTQTPKHLITATGQRVTLRCSPRSGDLSVYWYQQSLDQGLQFLIQYYNGEERAKGNILERFSAQQFPDLHSELNLSSLELGDSALYFCASSVGGWREDSYNEQFFGPGTRLTVL.